The next 25 T cell receptor beta chains were all read from a single sample in a study of T cells of healthy individuals. MiXCR, applied by TCRdb to the 5' RACE reads, yields one record per CDR3 protein. This sample has 50,000 to 55,000 distinct CDR3 sequences, with over 12% found just once. The receptor set was obtained from a human donor in good health.

This clonotype showed up just a few times. CDR3 residues: CSAILGTSGSYEQYF. The CDR3 region has the DNA TGCAGTGCTATACTTGGGACTAGCGGATCCTACGAGCAGTACTTC. This sequence joins TRBV20-1 and TRBJ2-7, with 11 bases matching TRBD2. From germline, CDR1 is DFQATT and CDR2 SNEGSKA (reference sequence). The V gene end was trimmed by 4 bases and the J gene end by 1 base; junction bases not matched to a gene: 6. The CDR3 consists of 15 residues.

This clonotype was seen a handful of times. The J gene is TRBJ2-3, the V gene TRBV9, with 13 nucleotides matching TRBD2. The CDR3 totals 16 residues. The junction had 4 bases not matched to a gene; V was cut back by 4 bases and J by 2 bases. Per germline, CDR1 SGDLS and CDR2 YYNGEE. This CDR3 reads CASSPGLAGATDTQYF. The CDR3, as DNA: TGTGCCAGCAGCCCCGGACTAGCGGGGGCCACAGATACGCAGTATTTT.

This clonotype was found many times. The chain is built from TRBV29-1 and TRBJ2-5; tentative D call: TRBD2 (6 bases). Per germline, CDR1 SQVTM and CDR2 ANQGSEA. The CDR3 has 16 residues. V was trimmed by 0 bases and J by 5 bases, leaving 19 bases between them. The chain's CDR3 is CSVEDLTGLYWETQYF. The CDR3 nucleotides read TGCAGCGTTGAAGATTTAACGGGACTCTATTGGGAGACCCAGTACTTC.

This clonotype appeared a few times. V usage is TRBV28 and J usage is TRBJ2-1; 8 positions agree with TRBD1. From germline, CDR1 is MDHEN and CDR2 SYDVKM. The CDR3 totals 15 residues. V lost 5 bases to trimming and J lost 0 bases; unmatched junction nucleotides: 3. CDR3 residues: CASSRTGGSYNEQFF. The CDR3 nucleotides are TGTGCCAGCAGTAGAACAGGGGGCTCCTACAATGAGCAGTTCTTC.

Ten or more counts support this clonotype. The J gene is TRBJ1-2, the V gene TRBV6-5; maybe TRBD1 (5 bases). With 2 bases removed from V and 5 bases from J, the gap between germline ends came to 9 bases. The CDR3 spans 13 residues. Germline CDR1 is MNHEY and CDR2 is SVGAGI. CDR3 region: CASSYGREYGYTF. For the CDR3, the DNA is TGTGCCAGCAGTTACGGCAGGGAGTATGGCTACACCTTC.

This chain joins TRBV10-3 and TRBJ1-6, with 8 bases that match TRBD1. The CDR3 extends over 16 amino acids. V lost 6 bases, J lost 10 bases, and 14 bases stayed unmatched. Germline V gives CDR1 ENHRY, CDR2 SYGVKD. The DNA of the CDR3 is TGTGCCATCAGCGAAACTCCGGGACAGGTTGAATCACCCCTCCACTTT. It is translated as CAISETPGQVESPLHF.

This clonotype was seen repeatedly, ten times or more. The chain joins TRBV11-2 to TRBJ1-3; possible D gene TRBD1, 5 bases. CDR3 length: 15 amino acids. Germline V gene lookup returns CDR1 SGHAT and CDR2 FQNNGV. Deletions cut 1 base from V and 11 bases from J, with 18 bases between. The CDR3 DNA is TGTGCCAGCAGCTTAGGCCGACAGAACCTCCACGCCATATATTTT. This encodes CASSLGRQNLHAIYF.

This clonotype was seen at least ten times. The chain carries TRBV12-3 or TRBV12-4 and TRBJ2-4; D tentatively reads TRBD1 or TRBD2 (5 bases each). CDR3 length: 16 residues. Trimming removed 5 bases from V and 3 bases from J, with 17 bases in between. The DNA of the CDR3 is TGTGCCAGCAGTCCCGGTGGGACGGTAAACAAAAACATTCAGTACTTC. It encodes CASSPGGTVNKNIQYF.

The sample holds a few counts of this clonotype. The chain combines TRBV29-1 with TRBJ2-5; D ambiguous. The V end was cut by 7 bases, the J end by 4 bases, with 4 bases between. The CDR3 is 9 residues long. CDR1 and CDR2 (germline): SQVTM, ANQGSEA. The CDR3 bases are TGCAGCGCGGGAGAGACCCAGTACTTC. This translates into CSAGETQYF.

This clonotype was recorded many times. This sequence joins TRBV4-1 and TRBJ2-4; D is uncertain. The length of the CDR3 is 17 residues. V was trimmed by 0 bases and J by 0 bases, leaving 12 bases between them. Germline lookup yields CDR1 MGHRA and CDR2 YSYEKL. This CDR3 reads CASSQDSASLAKNIQYF. The CDR3 DNA sequence: TGCGCCAGCAGCCAAGATAGTGCCAGTTTAGCCAAAAACATTCAGTACTTC.

At least ten counts were recorded for this clonotype. This sequence joins TRBV7-2 and TRBJ1-6, with TRBD1 identical over 7 bases. J gave up 3 bases and V 5 bases, and 4 bases lay outside the gene matches. This CDR3 is built from 15 residues. The germline gives CDR1 SGHTA, CDR2 FQGNSA. CDR3 protein: CASSARDSYNSPLHF. In nucleotides, the CDR3 is TGTGCCAGCAGCGCAAGGGACAGCTATAATTCACCCCTCCACTTT.

This rearrangement joins TRBV12-2 to TRBJ1-2; the table's D call of TRBD1 was not tested on the DNA. TRBV12-2 counts as a pseudogene. This CDR3 contains 16 residues. As DNA, the CDR3 is TGTGCAAGTCGCAATAAGGGGTCTCCTGCGGCGTATGGCTACACCTTC. The encoded protein is CASRNKGSPAAYGYTF.

This clonotype was counted ten times or more. The gene calls are TRBV5-1 and TRBJ2-2; D gene uncertain. The CDR3 runs to 13 residues. Germline CDR1 reads SGHRS; CDR2 reads YFSETQ. V was trimmed by 4 bases and J by 3 bases, leaving 7 bases between them. CDR3 bases: TGCGCCAGCAGCACGGCCGACACCGGGGAGCTGTTTTTT. This sequence encodes CASSTADTGELFF.

This clonotype was recorded at least ten times. Here the CDR3 DNA reads TGCAGTGCTAGGACAGGAGCTAATTCACCCCTCCACTTT. This codes for CSARTGANSPLHF. This chain links TRBV20-1 with TRBJ1-6, with TRBD1 as a possible D gene (6 bases). The CDR3 totals 13 residues. Germline V gene sequence: CDR1 DFQATT, CDR2 SNEGSKA (reference sequence). Trimming pared 3 bases from V and 6 bases from J, leaving 9 bases between.

This clonotype was found many times. The chain uses TRBV6-1 and TRBJ2-5; 8 bases fit TRBD1. Germline CDR1 reads MNHNS; CDR2 reads SASEGT. The CDR3 is 13 residues long. J lost 4 bases, V lost 7 bases, and 5 bases had no gene match. The CDR3 is CASTQGAGETQYF. The CDR3 DNA sequence: TGTGCCAGCACTCAGGGGGCGGGAGAGACCCAGTACTTC.

This clonotype was detected only a few times. The chain recombines TRBV12-3 or TRBV12-4 with TRBJ1-2; D is perhaps TRBD1 (5 bases). V lost 5 bases and J lost 0, with 13 bases in between. The CDR3 extends over 15 amino acids. CDR3 sequence (DNA): TGTGCCAGCAGTCCCAGCCTGACAGCTAACTATGGCTACACCTTC. Encoded protein: CASSPSLTANYGYTF.

This clonotype was counted between two and nine times. This sequence joins TRBV29-1 and TRBJ1-5; 8 bases match TRBD1. Germline CDR1 is SQVTM and CDR2 is ANQGSEA. V gave up 4 bases and J gave up 5 bases; unmatched junction bases: 4. This CDR3 contains 13 residues. The CDR3, as DNA: TGCAGCGTTGTACAGGGGGAACATCAGCCCCAGCATTTT. It codes for CSVVQGEHQPQHF.

This clonotype occurred a few times. This rearrangement joins TRBV2 to TRBJ1-1; possible D gene TRBD1, 6 bases. The germline gives CDR1 SNHLY, CDR2 FYNNEI. V lost 9 bases to trimming and J lost 3 bases, with 11 bases between them. This CDR3 comprises 12 residues. CDR3 sequence: CARTGDDTEAFF. CDR3 in DNA: TGTGCCAGGACAGGTGACGACACTGAAGCTTTCTTT.

This clonotype has a count of ten or more. The genes are TRBV7-8 and TRBJ2-3; D may be TRBD1 (6 bases). CDR1 SGHVS and CDR2 FQNEAQ come from the germline V gene. The CDR3 sequence is 16 residues long. V was pared by 5 bases and J by 4 bases, with 19 bases between. The CDR3 sequence is CASSPRRGGRADTQYF. For the CDR3, the DNA is TGTGCCAGCAGCCCACGGAGAGGGGGTAGGGCAGATACGCAGTATTTT.

The CDR3 region is CASAPPGANYEQYF. CDR3 coding DNA: TGTGCTAGTGCTCCTCCGGGGGCGAACTACGAGCAGTACTTC. The rearrangement joins TRBV12-5 to TRBJ2-7; D could derive from TRBD1 or TRBD2 (6 bases each). Looked up from germline, CDR1 is LGHNT and CDR2 is FRNRAP. Trimming took off 7 bases at V and 3 bases at J, with 16 bases between the two ends. This CDR3 comprises 14 residues.

In its sample, this clonotype was seen a few times. The V gene is TRBV6-2 or TRBV6-3, the J gene TRBJ2-5; tentatively, D is TRBD1 (6 bases). This CDR3 spans 15 amino acids. Germline CDR1 is MNHEY and CDR2 is SVGEGT. V gave up 6 bases and J gave up 3 bases, with 17 bases separating them. The CDR3 DNA follows: TGTGCCAGCAGGAAGACAGGCCGGGGAAAAGAGACCCAGTACTTC. Encoded protein: CASRKTGRGKETQYF.

This chain connects TRBV21-1 to TRBJ2-1; the table's D gene call, TRBD1, was not cross checked with the DNA. TRBV21-1 is given as a pseudogene. The CDR3 runs 17 residues. CDR3 sequence (DNA): TGTGCCAGCAGCAATATTGGAGCCAGGTCCCCCTACAATGAGCAGTTCTTC. This translates into CASSNIGARSPYNEQFF.

The chain joins TRBV20-1 to TRBJ2-2, with D perhaps matching TRBD2 (6 bases). The CDR3 is 14 residues long. The germline V gene has CDR1 DFQATT and CDR2 SNEGSKA (reference sequence). V was shortened by 1 base and J by 4 bases, with 10 bases between the two germline ends. The CDR3 DNA reads as TGCAGTGCTAGAGTCCCGGGAGTCACCGGGGAGCTGTTTTTT. This translates into CSARVPGVTGELFF.

This chain links TRBV6-1 with TRBJ1-1; D is ambiguous. The CDR3 runs to 15 residues. Trimming pared 0 bases from V and 4 bases from J, leaving 12 bases between. CDR1 and CDR2 from the germline V gene are MNHNS and SASEGT. The CDR3 DNA follows: TGTGCCAGCAGTGAAGCGCGGCAGACGGTCACTGAAGCTTTCTTT. Protein sequence: CASSEARQTVTEAFF.

This clonotype showed up just a few times. CDR3: CASSYLAGGRPDTQYF. The CDR3 DNA sequence: TGTGCCAGCAGCTACTTAGCGGGGGGGCGTCCAGATACGCAGTATTTT. The V and J genes are TRBV27 and TRBJ2-3; TRBD2 aligns across 11 bases. This CDR3 comprises 16 residues. CDR1 MNHEY and CDR2 SMNVEV come from the germline V gene (reference sequence). The ends lost 6 bases at V and 4 bases at J; junction bases unmatched: 9.